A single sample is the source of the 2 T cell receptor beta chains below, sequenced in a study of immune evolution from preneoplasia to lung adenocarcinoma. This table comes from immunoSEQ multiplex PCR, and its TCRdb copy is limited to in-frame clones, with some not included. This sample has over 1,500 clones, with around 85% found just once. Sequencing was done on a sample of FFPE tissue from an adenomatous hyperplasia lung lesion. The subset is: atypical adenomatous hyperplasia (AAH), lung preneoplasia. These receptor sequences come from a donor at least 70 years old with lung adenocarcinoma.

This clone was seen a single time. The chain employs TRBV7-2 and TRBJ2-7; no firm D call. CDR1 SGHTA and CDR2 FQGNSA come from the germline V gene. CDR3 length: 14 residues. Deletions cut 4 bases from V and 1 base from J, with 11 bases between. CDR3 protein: CASSYLTASYEQYF. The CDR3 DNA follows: TGTGCCAGCAGCTACCTTACAGCGTCCTACGAGCAGTACTTC. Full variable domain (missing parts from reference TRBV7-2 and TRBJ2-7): GAGVSQSPSNKVTEKGKDVELRCDPISGHTALYWYRQSLGQGLEFLIYFQGNSAPDKSGLPSDRFSAERTGGSVSTLTIQRTQQEDSAVYLCASSYLTASYEQYFGPGTRLTVT.

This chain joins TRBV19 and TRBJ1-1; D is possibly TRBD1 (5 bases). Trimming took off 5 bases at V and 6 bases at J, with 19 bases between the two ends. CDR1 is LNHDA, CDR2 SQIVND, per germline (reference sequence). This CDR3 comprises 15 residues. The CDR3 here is CASSALPGTFAEAFF. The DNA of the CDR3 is TGTGCCAGTAGTGCCTTGCCCGGGACCTTTGCTGAAGCTTTCTTT. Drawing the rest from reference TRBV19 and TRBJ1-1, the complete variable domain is DGGITQSPKYLFRKEGQNVTLSCEQNLNHDAMYWYRQDPGQGLRLIYYSQIVNDFQKGDIAEGYSVSREKKESFPLTVTSAQKNPTAFYLCASSALPGTFAEAFFGQGTRLTVV.